Shown below are 18 T cell receptor beta chains from a single sample sequenced in a study of identical twins. TCRdb re-analysed the 5' RACE reads in MiXCR, keeping a single row per CDR3 protein. The repertoire holds more than 1.5 million distinct CDR3 sequences, with under 35% as singletons. Sequencing was carried out using cord blood. These receptors all come from a newborn girl in good health.

The chain recombines TRBV6-1 with TRBJ2-7, with unresolved D. The CDR3 is 14 residues long. Germline V lookup: CDR1 MNHNS, CDR2 SASEGT. Trimming shortened V by 1 base and J by 3 bases, and 10 bases separated the two germline ends. This CDR3 reads CASSEGPDNYEQYF. CDR3 bases: TGTGCCAGCAGTGAAGGTCCAGATAACTACGAGCAGTACTTC.

The V and J genes are TRBV27 and TRBJ2-4; maybe TRBD2 (5 bases). Germline loops: CDR1 MNHEY, CDR2 SMNVEV (reference sequence). This CDR3 has 14 amino acids. Deletions cut 8 bases from V and 2 bases from J, with 13 bases between. CDR3 in DNA: TGTGCCAGCCGGACCCCGGGAACCAAAAACATTCAGTACTTC. Translated, it gives CASRTPGTKNIQYF.

The chain joins TRBV7-8 to TRBJ2-7, with D unresolved. The CDR3 is made up of 12 amino acids. Trimming removed 3 bases from V and 5 bases from J, with 8 bases in between. From germline, CDR1 is SGHVS and CDR2 FQNEAQ. This chain's CDR3 is CASSFSIHEQYF. CDR3 in DNA: TGTGCCAGCAGCTTTAGCATCCACGAGCAGTACTTC.

This clonotype was seen a few times. The genes are TRBV6-1 and TRBJ1-5; D not resolved. V lost 1 base to trimming and J lost 2 bases, with 9 bases between them. The CDR3 covers 15 residues. Germline V lookup: CDR1 MNHNS, CDR2 SASEGT. The CDR3 DNA sequence: TGTGCCAGCAGTGAAGTGGGTCAGCGCAATCAGCCCCAGCATTTT. Its translation is CASSEVGQRNQPQHF.

As for this clonotype: A much larger clone lies a single base off, so this may be a read error. The chain uses TRBV7-2 and TRBJ2-4; the D is unclear. The germline V gene has CDR1 SGHTA and CDR2 FQGNSA. The length of the CDR3 is 14 residues. CDR3 sequence (DNA): TGTGCCGGCAGCAACCTACTGGTCAAAAACATTCAGTACTTC. This sequence encodes CAGSNLLVKNIQYF.

The chain links TRBV5-1 to TRBJ2-1; 9 bases map to TRBD1. J lost 7 bases, V lost 2 bases, and 4 bases had no gene match. This CDR3 is 14 amino acids long. Germline CDR1 is SGHRS and CDR2 is YFSETQ. CDR3 amino acids: CASSFGQGWNEQFF. In DNA form, the CDR3 reads TGCGCCAGCAGCTTTGGACAGGGGTGGAATGAGCAGTTCTTC.

V and J are TRBV20-1 and TRBJ1-3; perhaps TRBD1 as D (5 bases). Per germline, CDR1 DFQATT and CDR2 SNEGSKA (reference sequence). The CDR3 spans 15 residues. V lost 6 bases and J 1 base, leaving 16 bases between the germline ends. DNA for the CDR3: TGCAGTGCCCCCGGGGCGGGGGGGTCTGGAAACACCATATATTTT. Its translation is CSAPGAGGSGNTIYF.

This clonotype was seen a few times. V is TRBV20-1 and J is TRBJ2-1; 7 bases align to TRBD1. Germline V gives CDR1 DFQATT, CDR2 SNEGSKA (reference sequence). This CDR3 comprises 14 residues. V gave up 3 bases and J gave up 5 bases; unmatched junction bases: 7. This CDR3 reads CSARTGSLHNEQFF. The CDR3, as DNA: TGCAGTGCTAGGACAGGGTCCCTCCACAATGAGCAGTTCTTC.

This chain joins TRBV20-1 and TRBJ2-7, with TRBD2 matching over 7 bases. Germline CDR1 is DFQATT and CDR2 is SNEGSKA (reference sequence). With V trimmed by 3 bases and J by 6 bases, 5 bases remained unmatched. The CDR3 contains 12 residues. The chain's CDR3 is CSASLGGSEQYF. DNA for the CDR3: TGCAGTGCTAGTCTAGGCGGGAGCGAGCAGTACTTC.

The rearrangement joins TRBV11-2 to TRBJ2-5, with D tentatively TRBD2 (6 bases). Near its end, the DNA agrees better with TRBJ2-1, so the J call may be wrong. This CDR3 comprises 13 residues. Germline values: CDR1 SGHAT, CDR2 FQNNGV. Here the CDR3 DNA reads TGTGCCAGCAGCCAGGGACTCCAAGAGACCCAGTTCTTC. This gives the protein CASSQGLQETQFF.

With regard to this clonotype: This may be a read error: a much more frequent sequence differs by one nucleotide. The chain employs TRBV6-5 and TRBJ2-7; the D is unclear. The V gene lost 2 bases and the J gene lost 2 bases, with 16 bases spanning the gap. The CDR3 has 16 residues. Germline CDR1 is MNHEY and CDR2 is SVGAGI. CDR3 sequence (DNA): TGTGCCAGCAGTTACAGCCGGAATCTGGCGGCCTACGAGCAGTACTTC. Its protein is CASSYSRNLAAYEQYF.

This clonotype was recorded a few times. This sequence joins TRBV27 and TRBJ2-1; TRBD2 matches at 10 bases. Germline values: CDR1 MNHEY, CDR2 SMNVEV (reference sequence). Trimming at V came to 0 bases and at J to 9 bases, leaving 14 bases not matched to a gene. CDR3 size: 18 residues. The CDR3 is CASSLSPLPSGSLSEQFF. The CDR3 DNA reads as TGTGCCAGCAGTTTATCGCCCCTTCCTAGCGGGAGTCTGAGTGAGCAGTTCTTC.

This sequence joins TRBV6-4 and TRBJ2-3; D is uncertain. Germline values: CDR1 MRHNA, CDR2 SNTAGT. Trimming left V 0 bases short and J 5 bases short, with 15 bases between. This CDR3 comprises 16 residues. Here the CDR3 DNA reads TGTGCCAGCAGTGACTCTGGTGAAACAGCCCAAGATACGCAGTATTTT. It is translated as CASSDSGETAQDTQYF.

The V and J genes are TRBV4-1 and TRBJ2-3; D tentatively fits TRBD1 or TRBD2 (5 bases each). CDR1 and CDR2 from the germline V gene are MGHRA and YSYEKL. V dropped 0 bases and J dropped 3 bases, with 16 bases sitting between them. This CDR3 has 17 amino acids. The CDR3 loop reads CASSQDPAQGVTDTQYF. CDR3 coding DNA: TGCGCCAGCAGCCAAGACCCGGCCCAGGGAGTGACAGATACGCAGTATTTT.

This clonotype was detected many times. V and J are TRBV6-2 or TRBV6-3 and TRBJ2-4, with 7 bases identical to TRBD2. Looked up from germline, CDR1 is MNHEY and CDR2 is SVGEGT. The CDR3 runs 15 residues. CDR3 coding DNA: TGTGCGACCAACAGGCGGGAGCTCTCCAAAAACATTCAGTACTTC. It is translated as CATNRRELSKNIQYF.

This chain uses TRBV4-2 with TRBJ2-3; D may be TRBD2 (6 bases). Germline V lookup: CDR1 LGHNA, CDR2 YNFKEQ. This CDR3 comprises 21 residues. V dropped 0 bases and J dropped 2 bases, with 27 bases sitting between them. The CDR3: CASSQDYNPLSNGLPTDTQYF. The CDR3 coding sequence is TGTGCCAGCAGCCAAGACTACAATCCCTTGTCTAACGGACTACCCACAGATACGCAGTATTTT.

This chain connects TRBV25-1 to TRBJ1-1; no reliable D call. CDR3 length: 13 residues. Germline assignment: CDR1 MGHDK and CDR2 SYGVNS. Trimming took 7 bases from V and 1 from J, leaving 10 bases between them. CDR3 nucleotides: TGTGCCAGCAAAGGATGGGAGAACACTGAAGCTTTCTTT. It is translated as CASKGWENTEAFF.

This clonotype has more than one count but fewer than ten. The genes are TRBV20-1 and TRBJ1-5; 7 bases are a match to TRBD1. CDR3 size: 16 residues. V dropped 0 bases and J dropped 0; count of bases not matched to a gene: 5. Germline values: CDR1 DFQATT, CDR2 SNEGSKA (reference sequence). The CDR3 nucleotides are TGCAGTGCTAGAGAACTCAGGGGGTATAGCAATCAGCCCCAGCATTTT. This translates into CSARELRGYSNQPQHF.